This T cell receptor (beta chain) was retrieved from a study of blood T cell repertoires in COVID-19. Study-level information: Italy, Spain and the United States were the sources of the convalescent and acute COVID-19 samples. From T cells, B-cell-depleted T cells, or PBMCs came the material, which was cDNA or gDNA.

Source study methods: By means of reference gene primer amplification, nucleated cell counts were estimated. Some clones are missing from TCRdb's copy, which holds only in-frame ones; the method was immunoSEQ multiplex PCR. That table gives V, J and clone size, and the DNA gave D and trimming. The sample lists around 95,000 clones, 80% occurring once. This clonotype was obtained from a woman aged 70 to 79 with acute or convalescent COVID-19. The sequenced sample was peripheral blood.

The CDR3 bases are TGTGCCAGCAGTTTGCCCGGGACTAGGACTCCCGGAGGAGATACGCAGTATTTT. This sequence encodes CASSLPGTRTPGGDTQYF. The chain joins TRBV7-3 to TRBJ2-3; 8 bases line up with TRBD2. This CDR3 comprises 18 residues. The trim removed 6 bases at V and 5 bases at J, leaving 19 bases unmatched. Looked up from germline, CDR1 is SGHTA and CDR2 is FQGTGA.